This T cell receptor (beta chain) was observed in a study of T cell responses to AZD1222 COVID-19 vaccine. The CDR3 has 15 residues. In regard to this clone: The target antigen is unknown.

The protocol was immunoSEQ multiplex PCR, while the TCRdb copy is restricted to in-frame clones and leaves out a portion. The table has 95,000 to 100,000 clones, roughly nine tenths seen once. Findings of the study overall: It should be noted that donors were predominantly white British and more often female, and clonal diversity was possibly underestimated.

This receptor was taken from an adult in good health. The starting material was peripheral blood, obtained on day 0 of AZD1222 vaccination. The chain recombines TRBV12-1 with TRBJ1-1. TRBV12-1 corresponds to a pseudogene. In DNA, the CDR3 is TGTGCCAGCAGCTTTGGGAGGGATCTTAACACTGAAGCTTTCTTT. Translated, it gives CASSFGRDLNTEAFF.